Below are 30 T cell receptor beta chains sequenced from a single sample in a study of brain metastases from non-small cell lung cancer. Measured with immunoSEQ multiplex PCR; TCRdb has only the in-frame clones, and not every one. The sample records roughly 2,300 clones, 80% to 90% being singletons. Sequencing was done on a sample of tumor-adjacent normal tissue. The receptors were gathered from a donor aged 40 or over with non-small cell lung cancer.

The rearrangement joins TRBV29-1 to TRBJ1-1; no reliable D call. This CDR3 comprises 10 residues. The germline V and J ends were trimmed by 7 bases and 0 bases, with 3 bases remaining between them. In germline, CDR1 is SQVTM, CDR2 ANQGSEA. The CDR3 DNA sequence: TGCAGCGCCATGAACACTGAAGCTTTCTTT. Its protein product is CSAMNTEAFF.

This rearrangement joins TRBV19 to TRBJ2-7; D is possibly TRBD2 (6 bases). Per germline, CDR1 LNHDA and CDR2 SQIVND (reference sequence). V shed 6 bases and J shed 6 bases, with 15 bases lying between them. CDR3 length: 13 residues. The CDR3 sequence is CASRRDGGSEQYF. CDR3 nucleotides: TGTGCCAGTAGAAGAGACGGGGGATCCGAGCAGTACTTC.

In this sample, this clone turned up a few times. The CDR3 nucleotides read TGTGCCAGCAGTCAACAGGACGCCTACGAGCAGTACTTC. The encoded protein is CASSQQDAYEQYF. The V gene is TRBV5-6, the J gene TRBJ2-7; D possibly corresponds to TRBD1 (5 bases). V dropped 5 bases and J dropped 2 bases, with 11 bases sitting between them. The CDR3 contains 13 residues. Looked up from germline, CDR1 is SGHDT and CDR2 is YYEEEE.

In regard to this clone: The junction does not match germline at one end; this may be a read error. The sample holds other DNA sequences that translate to the same CDR3. The V gene is TRBV14, the J gene TRBJ2-1; the match to TRBD1 covers 7 bases. Germline CDR1 reads SGHDN; CDR2 reads FVKESK. The CDR3 is 12 amino acids. CDR3 DNA sequence: TGTGCTAGCAGCCCGACACAGGGGGAGCAGTTCTTC. Protein product: CASSPTQGEQFF.

The chain links TRBV5-4 to TRBJ1-6; D perhaps matches TRBD1 (5 bases). Trimming stripped 0 bases from V and 6 bases from J, with 13 bases between. The CDR3 length is 16 residues. The germline V gene has CDR1 SGHNT and CDR2 YYREEE (reference sequence). The CDR3 DNA reads TGTGCCAGCAGCTTGGATAGAGGGACGCCTAATTCACCCCTCCACTTT. Protein sequence: CASSLDRGTPNSPLHF.

CDR3 amino acids: CASRLTSGEYTGELFF. CDR3 sequence (DNA): TGTGCCAGCAGGTTAACTAGCGGGGAATACACCGGGGAGCTGTTTTTT. The genes are TRBV7-2 and TRBJ2-2; 10 positions agree with TRBD2. CDR1 and CDR2 (germline): SGHTA, FQGNSA. The V segment lost 6 bases and the J segment 3 bases; nucleotides outside the gene matches: 7. CDR3 length: 16 amino acids.

This sequence joins TRBV19 and TRBJ1-4; 7 positions agree with TRBD1. Losses at the gene ends were 7 bases for V and 4 bases for J; bases not matched to a gene: 6. Germline V gene data show CDR1 as LNHDA and CDR2 as SQIVND (reference sequence). This CDR3 is 14 amino acids long. CDR3 protein: CASTLGQSNEKLFF. In DNA, the CDR3 is TGTGCCAGTACCCTGGGACAGAGTAATGAAAAACTGTTTTTT.

J is TRBJ2-3 and V is TRBV5-1; D uncertain. V was pared by 0 bases and J by 3 bases, with 5 bases between. Per germline, CDR1 SGHRS and CDR2 YFSETQ. The length of the CDR3 is 13 residues. CDR3 region: CASSLAGTDTQYF. The CDR3 nucleotides read TGCGCCAGCAGCTTGGCCGGGACAGATACGCAGTATTTT.

This sequence joins TRBV19 and TRBJ1-5; 9 bases align to TRBD1. The length of the CDR3 is 16 residues. Germline CDR1 LNHDA, CDR2 SQIVND (reference sequence). With 5 bases clipped from V and 3 bases from J, the junction kept 8 bases outside the gene matches. The CDR3 DNA follows: TGTGCCAGTAGTGTCAACAGGGGGCAGGACAATCAGCCCCAGCATTTT. Translating it yields CASSVNRGQDNQPQHF.

V is TRBV7-8 and J is TRBJ2-7, with TRBD2 matching over 7 bases. Germline loops: CDR1 SGHVS, CDR2 FQNEAQ. V lost 1 base, J lost 2 bases, and 5 bases stayed unmatched. The CDR3 length is 15 residues. The chain's CDR3 is CASSLVAGTTYEQYF. The CDR3 DNA reads as TGTGCCAGCAGCTTAGTAGCGGGCACCACCTACGAGCAGTACTTC.

The V call is TRBV7-9, the J call TRBJ2-3; D may be TRBD2 (6 bases). The CDR3 extends over 16 amino acids. Germline CDR1 is SEHNR and CDR2 is FQNEAQ (reference sequence). The V gene lost 5 bases and the J gene lost 7 bases, with 22 bases spanning the gap. CDR3 sequence: CASSPHDGGRINTQYF. CDR3 DNA sequence: TGTGCCAGCAGCCCACATGACGGGGGTAGGATTAATACGCAGTATTTT.

This clone was counted once. The rearrangement uses TRBV12-3 or TRBV12-4 and TRBJ1-2, with D unclear. The length of the CDR3 is 12 residues. Trimming cost V 8 bases and J 7 bases, with 14 bases left between them. The DNA of the CDR3 is TGTGCCAGCGGGCTGTGGGGTGGTGGCTACACCTTC. The encoded protein is CASGLWGGGYTF.

This clone was counted between two and nine times. The chain couples TRBV25-1 to TRBJ1-1; perhaps TRBD1 as D (5 bases). Trimming shortened V by 5 bases and J by 1 base, and 8 bases separated the two germline ends. The germline V gene encodes CDR1 MGHDK and CDR2 SYGVNS. This CDR3 is 13 amino acids long. The CDR3 is CASSLGGNTEAFF. The CDR3 DNA reads TGTGCCAGCAGTCTGGGGGGGAACACTGAAGCTTTCTTT. Looking up the rest from reference TRBV25-1 and TRBJ1-1 gives the full variable domain: EADIYQTPRYLVIGTGKKITLECSQTMGHDKMYWYQQDPGMELHLIHYSYGVNSTEKGDLSSESTVSRIRTEHFPLTLESARPSHTSQYLCASSLGGNTEAFFGQGTRLTVV.

V and J are TRBV2 and TRBJ2-5; TRBD1 agrees at 7 bases. This CDR3 has 15 amino acids. Germline trimming cut 2 bases from V and 5 bases from J; bases unmatched to any gene: 8. Germline assignment: CDR1 SNHLY and CDR2 FYNNEI. The CDR3 DNA is TGTGCCAGCAGTGAATTCCAAGGGGGCTATGAGACCCAGTACTTC. Protein product: CASSEFQGGYETQYF.

The rearrangement joins TRBV19 to TRBJ1-1, with D tentatively TRBD1 (5 bases). The ends were cut back, 3 bases at V and 0 bases at J, with 14 bases in the middle. CDR1 and CDR2 (germline): LNHDA, SQIVND (reference sequence). This CDR3 is built from 16 residues. In DNA form, the CDR3 reads TGTGCCAGTAGTATTCTTACTGGGGGTGTGAACACTGAAGCTTTCTTT. It codes for CASSILTGGVNTEAFF.

This rearrangement joins TRBV18 to TRBJ2-7; D remains unclear. Germline lookup yields CDR1 KGHSH and CDR2 LQKENI. The length of the CDR3 is 14 residues. V lost 2 bases, J lost 4 bases, and 12 bases lay in between. The CDR3 DNA is TGTGCCAGCTCACCATCACAGTTAGTTTACGAGCAGTACTTC. This gives the protein CASSPSQLVYEQYF.

J is TRBJ1-2 and V is TRBV13; maybe TRBD1 (5 bases). The V and J ends lost 5 bases and 8 bases respectively, with 18 bases between them. This CDR3 region has 14 residues. Germline values: CDR1 PRHDT, CDR2 FYEKMQ (reference sequence). The CDR3 DNA reads as TGTGCCAGCAGCCCAACGTCGGGGCAGGGAGGCTACACCTTC. Its translation is CASSPTSGQGGYTF.

This clone was counted once. The chain couples TRBV7-3 to TRBJ2-3; 10 bases are a match to TRBD2. The ends lost 5 bases at V and 6 bases at J; junction bases unmatched: 2. CDR1 and CDR2 from the germline V gene are SGHTA and FQGTGA. The CDR3 loop spans 13 amino acids. CDR3 in amino acids: CASSTGLADTQYF. As DNA, the CDR3 is TGTGCCAGCAGCACGGGACTAGCGGATACGCAGTATTTT.

This chain joins TRBV5-4 and TRBJ2-7; 10 nucleotides match TRBD1. There are 15 residues in the CDR3. V lost 4 bases, J lost 5 bases, and 9 bases stayed unmatched. The germline V gene encodes CDR1 SGHNT and CDR2 YYREEE (reference sequence). The CDR3 DNA reads TGTGCCAGCAGCCCTCCTCCGGGACAGGGGAACGAGCAGTACTTC. This translates into CASSPPPGQGNEQYF.

As to this clone: One end of the junction does not line up with germline, which may come from a read error. Distinct nucleotide sequences in the sample also encode this CDR3. CDR3: CASSGDVSIGYGYTF. In DNA, the CDR3 is TGTGCCAGCAGTGGGGACGTTTCGATAGGCTATGGCTACACTTTC. The V call is TRBV2, the J call TRBJ1-2; D might be TRBD1 (5 bases). This CDR3 contains 15 residues. CDR1 is SNHLY and CDR2 is FYNNEI in the germline V gene.

For this clone: One end of the junction varies from germline; a read error may be responsible. J is TRBJ2-3 and V is TRBV19, with 7 bases lining up with TRBD1. This CDR3 has 14 amino acids. The germline V gene encodes CDR1 LNHDA and CDR2 SQIVND (reference sequence). CDR3 sequence: CASSTDREIDTQYF. In DNA form, the CDR3 reads TGTGCTAGTAGTACAGACAGGGAGATAGATACGCAGTATTTT. The whole variable domain, remainder taken from reference TRBV19 and TRBJ2-3, is DGGITQSPKYLFRKEGQNVTLSCEQNLNHDAMYWYRQDPGQGLRLIYYSQIVNDFQKGDIAEGYSVSREKKESFPLTVTSAQKNPTAFYLCASSTDREIDTQYFGPGTRLTVL.

The V gene is TRBV28, the J gene TRBJ2-2; D remains unclear. V was cut by 6 bases and J by 1 base, with 9 bases left in between. Germline CDR1 reads MDHEN; CDR2 reads SYDVKM. The CDR3 covers 14 residues. The CDR3 DNA sequence: TGTGCCAGCAGACCGCACCAGAACACCGGGGAGCTGTTTTTT. This gives the protein CASRPHQNTGELFF.

The genes are TRBV2 and TRBJ2-1; 9 positions agree with TRBD1. There are 12 residues in the CDR3. Germline CDR1 reads SNHLY; CDR2 reads FYNNEI. The ends lost 6 bases at V and 9 bases at J; junction bases unmatched: 3. The CDR3 sequence is CASSATGGEQFF. CDR3 nucleotides: TGTGCCAGCAGCGCGACAGGGGGTGAGCAGTTCTTC.

J is TRBJ1-2 and V is TRBV6-2 or TRBV6-3; the D is unclear. The CDR3 is 13 amino acids. Germline V gives CDR1 MNHEY, CDR2 SVGEGT. Trimming left V 0 bases short and J 2 bases short, with 4 bases between. The CDR3 DNA reads TGTGCCAGCAGTTACTCGGACAACTATGGCTACACCTTC. This gives the protein CASSYSDNYGYTF.

The chain couples TRBV18 to TRBJ2-3; no definite D call. CDR3 length equals 14 residues. Germline CDR1 reads KGHSH; CDR2 reads LQKENI. Trimming removed 2 bases at V and 4 bases at J, with 10 bases between. The CDR3 DNA follows: TGTGCCAGCTCACCATTGGCTAAAGCAGATACGCAGTATTTT. This codes for CASSPLAKADTQYF.

The J gene is TRBJ1-4, the V gene TRBV2; 9 positions match TRBD1. Trimming removed 7 bases from V and 8 bases from J; junction bases left unmatched: 11. This CDR3 has 15 residues. Germline values: CDR1 SNHLY, CDR2 FYNNEI. The CDR3 spells CASTLQGQGGEKLFF. The CDR3 DNA follows: TGTGCCAGCACCCTCCAGGGACAGGGCGGGGAAAAACTGTTTTTT.

The chain employs TRBV6-6 and TRBJ1-5; TRBD1 matches at 11 bases. The CDR3 is 16 residues long. Germline V lookup: CDR1 MNHNY, CDR2 SVGAGI (reference sequence). J was trimmed by 4 bases and V by 4 bases; bases with no gene match: 6. The CDR3 protein is CASSLLGQGANQPQHF. In DNA, the CDR3 is TGTGCCAGCAGTTTACTAGGACAGGGGGCAAATCAGCCCCAGCATTTT.

This clone was counted between two and nine times. This chain joins TRBV28 and TRBJ1-3; a possible D gene is TRBD1 (5 bases). CDR3 length equals 16 residues. Germline CDR1 is MDHEN and CDR2 is SYDVKM. The V gene lost 6 bases and the J gene lost 3 bases, with 18 bases spanning the gap. In DNA, the CDR3 is TGTGCCAGCAGCCCATCCCCCCGGGGCTTTGGAAACACCATATATTTT. Residues: CASSPSPRGFGNTIYF.

This clone was observed a few times. This chain uses TRBV4-1 with TRBJ2-1, with TRBD2 matching over 10 bases. Germline CDR1 MGHRA, CDR2 YSYEKL. The CDR3 spans 17 residues. V lost 3 bases, J lost 0 bases, and 5 bases stayed unmatched. The CDR3 region is CASSHTSSGSSYNEQFF. CDR3 in DNA: TGCGCCAGCAGCCACACCTCTAGCGGGAGCTCCTACAATGAGCAGTTCTTC.

The rearrangement joins TRBV7-9 to TRBJ2-5; D is unclear. Germline-derived CDR1 and CDR2 are SEHNR and FQNEAQ (reference sequence). This CDR3 comprises 12 residues. V lost 1 base and J lost 5, with 5 bases in between. CDR3 coding DNA: TGTGCCAGCAGCTTAGACGGGGAGACCCAGTACTTC. Translating it yields CASSLDGETQYF.